A single sample is the source of the 32 T cell receptor beta chains below, sequenced in a study of beta chain features in type 1 diabetes. cDNA synthesis used the whole RNA isolate, giving expressed TCRB sequences. Clones were read by immunoSEQ multiplex PCR, and TCRdb kept only the in-frame ones, dropping some. Of around 140,000 clones listed, 9% were seen once; the top ten hold roughly 0.75%. The antigens for these receptors are not known. Study-wide points: A moderate, significant TCRB CDR3 shortening appeared in type 1 diabetes across four CD4+ subsets.

Sample: central memory CD4+ T cells from blood. All receptors derive from a man in his thirties or forties with type 1 diabetes.

This clone was detected many times. The V and J genes are TRBV30 and TRBJ1-1, with 7 bases matching TRBD1. The CDR3 has 12 residues. Germline CDR1 is GTSNPN and CDR2 is SVGIG (reference sequence). The V gene end was trimmed by 6 bases and the J gene end by 4 bases; junction bases not matched to a gene: 5. CDR3 sequence (DNA): TGTGCCTGTTACAGGGGTTCCACTGAAGCTTTCTTT. This codes for CACYRGSTEAFF.

The chain is built from TRBV5-6 and TRBJ2-5, with TRBD1 matching over 12 bases. From germline, CDR1 is SGHDT and CDR2 YYEEEE. The CDR3 is 15 amino acids. J was trimmed by 6 bases and V by 4 bases; bases with no gene match: 7. In DNA form, the CDR3 reads TGTGCCAGCAGCCTCGGGACAGGGGGCGAGAAGACCCAGTACTTC. Protein product: CASSLGTGGEKTQYF.

This clone has more than one count but fewer than ten. V is TRBV5-1 and J is TRBJ2-7; 7 bases are shared with TRBD1. V shed 0 bases and J 3 bases; nucleotides not matched to a gene: 3. The CDR3 covers 14 residues. Germline CDR1 reads SGHRS; CDR2 reads YFSETQ. The chain's CDR3 is CASSLEGQLYEQYF. DNA of the CDR3: TGCGCCAGCAGCTTGGAGGGACAGCTCTACGAGCAGTACTTC.

This clone appeared a few times. Other nucleotide sequences from this sample produce the same CDR3. V and J are TRBV29-1 and TRBJ2-3; maybe TRBD1 (6 bases). The CDR3 is 14 amino acids. In germline, CDR1 is SQVTM, CDR2 ANQGSEA. V lost 3 bases, J lost 1 base, and 11 bases lay in between. The CDR3 region has the DNA TGCAGCGTTGACCTGGCAGGGGGCACAGATACGCAGTATTTT. Its translation: CSVDLAGGTDTQYF.

CDR3 amino acids: CASGSSGGAIDTQYF. As DNA, the CDR3 is TGTGCCAGCGGCTCTAGCGGGGGGGCCATAGATACGCAGTATTTT. The rearrangement joins TRBV28 to TRBJ2-3; 12 bases map to TRBD2. Germline lookup yields CDR1 MDHEN and CDR2 SYDVKM. The CDR3 covers 15 residues. The ends lost 8 bases at V and 5 bases at J; junction bases unmatched: 8.

The rearrangement links TRBV5-4 to TRBJ1-1; TRBD1 agrees at 7 bases. The germline V gene encodes CDR1 SGHNT and CDR2 YYREEE (reference sequence). This CDR3 comprises 14 residues. The trim removed 0 bases at V and 5 bases at J, leaving 4 bases unmatched. CDR3 coding DNA: TGTGCCAGCAGCTTGGAGGGGGCGCGGACTGAAGCTTTCTTT. This encodes CASSLEGARTEAFF.

This clone was seen repeatedly, ten times or more. The rearrangement uses TRBV16 and TRBJ2-4; TRBD2 might be the D (5 bases). Trimming left V 2 bases short and J 8 bases short, with 13 bases between. This CDR3 has 14 residues. Germline V gives CDR1 KGHSY, CDR2 FQNENV. As DNA, the CDR3 is TGTGCCAGCAGCCAAGAGGGAATACGGGACATTCAGTACTTC. Translated, it gives CASSQEGIRDIQYF.

DNA of the CDR3: TGCGCCAGCAGCTCGGGACTAGCGGGGGACAATGAGCAGTTCTTC. Its protein is CASSSGLAGDNEQFF. The rearrangement uses TRBV5-1 and TRBJ2-1; 14 bases fit TRBD2. V trimming: 3 bases; J trimming: 5 bases; junction bases outside the gene matches: 1. CDR3 length equals 15 residues. Germline lookup yields CDR1 SGHRS and CDR2 YFSETQ.

Comments on this clone: An end of the junction does not agree with germline; a read error may underlie this. The identical CDR3 is also encoded by other nucleotide sequences in the sample. The chain has TRBV9 and TRBJ1-1; D is perhaps TRBD1 (5 bases). Germline loops: CDR1 SGDLS, CDR2 YYNGEE. The CDR3 is made up of 15 amino acids. The CDR3 DNA reads TGTGCCAGCAGCCCCCCCTCCGGAAGGGGAACTGAAGCCTTCTTT. As protein: CASSPPSGRGTEAFF.

This clone was seen at least ten times. V is TRBV7-2 and J is TRBJ1-2; D perhaps matches TRBD1 (6 bases). Trimming took 5 bases from V and 7 from J, leaving 14 bases between them. The CDR3 contains 13 residues. Per germline, CDR1 SGHTA and CDR2 FQGNSA. The DNA of the CDR3 is TGTGCCAGCAGCACACAACAGGGCCGTGGCTACACCTTC. Protein: CASSTQQGRGYTF.

J is TRBJ1-2 and V is TRBV7-2; D perhaps matches TRBD1 (5 bases). Germline values: CDR1 SGHTA, CDR2 FQGNSA. V lost 6 bases, J lost 8 bases, and 16 bases lay in between. The CDR3 runs 13 residues. This chain's CDR3 is CASRTRAFYGYTF. As DNA, the CDR3 is TGTGCCAGCAGAACCAGGGCTTTTTACGGCTACACCTTC.

The chain has TRBV19 and TRBJ2-7; maybe TRBD1 (6 bases). The CDR3 is 12 amino acids. Germline CDR1 is LNHDA and CDR2 is SQIVND (reference sequence). Trimming stripped 6 bases from V and 6 bases from J, with 12 bases between. CDR3 region: CASRGRGGEQYF. CDR3 bases: TGTGCCAGTAGGGGGAGAGGGGGCGAGCAGTACTTC.

This clone was observed a few times. This chain uses TRBV6-5 with TRBJ2-7, with D hard to call. The CDR3 loop spans 12 amino acids. V shed 8 bases and J shed 3 bases, with 11 bases lying between them. CDR1 is MNHEY and CDR2 is SVGAGI in the germline V gene. Here the CDR3 reads CASSGGFYEQYF. As DNA, the CDR3 is TGTGCCAGCTCCGGCGGATTCTACGAGCAGTACTTC.

V is TRBV11-3 and J is TRBJ2-3; weak D call: TRBD2 (6 bases). The CDR3 loop spans 12 amino acids. Trimming took off 5 bases at V and 6 bases at J, with 9 bases between the two ends. Germline-derived CDR1 and CDR2 are SGHNT and YENEEA. This chain's CDR3 is CASSLSGDTQYF. The CDR3 DNA sequence: TGTGCCAGCAGCCTCAGCGGGGATACGCAGTATTTT.

The chain is built from TRBV7-2 and TRBJ2-1; TRBD2 matches at 16 bases. CDR1 SGHTA and CDR2 FQGNSA come from the germline V gene. V shed 5 bases and J 8 bases; nucleotides not matched to a gene: 6. This CDR3 comprises 16 residues. In DNA, the CDR3 is TGTGCCAGCAGCCTGGGACTAGCGGGGGGGTTCGATGAGCAGTTCTTC. Protein product: CASSLGLAGGFDEQFF.

This clone was recorded a few times. V gene TRBV5-1 combines with J gene TRBJ2-1; 10 nucleotides match TRBD2. V was pared by 0 bases and J by 6 bases, with 3 bases of the junction left unmatched. The CDR3 has 15 amino acids. CDR1 SGHRS and CDR2 YFSETQ come from the germline V gene. CDR3 coding DNA: TGCGCCAGCAGCTTGGCCCTAGCGGGGGTCAATGAGCAGTTCTTC. Residues: CASSLALAGVNEQFF.

The genes are TRBV7-2 and TRBJ2-7, with D possibly being TRBD1 (6 bases). The germline V gene encodes CDR1 SGHTA and CDR2 FQGNSA. V was shortened by 5 bases and J by 0 bases, with 11 bases between the two germline ends. There are 14 residues in the CDR3. The CDR3 is CASSPRTASYEQYF. For the CDR3, the DNA is TGTGCCAGCAGCCCCCGGACAGCCTCCTACGAGCAGTACTTC.

This clone appeared a few times. This chain joins TRBV28 and TRBJ1-6, with 8 bases that match TRBD1. Germline CDR1 reads MDHEN; CDR2 reads SYDVKM. The ends lost 5 bases at V and 9 bases at J; junction bases unmatched: 6. The CDR3 contains 14 residues. The CDR3, as DNA: TGTGCCAGCAGTCACGGACAGGGCACTTCACCCCTCCACTTT. It is translated as CASSHGQGTSPLHF.

The V gene is TRBV2, the J gene TRBJ1-2; D is perhaps TRBD1 (6 bases). V gave up 5 bases and J gave up 2 bases, with 6 bases separating them. CDR3 size: 12 residues. The V gene's germline CDR1 is SNHLY and CDR2 FYNNEI. This CDR3 reads CASSQGNYGYTF. In DNA, the CDR3 is TGTGCCAGCAGTCAGGGGAACTATGGCTACACCTTC.

In its sample, this clone was seen a few times. In the same sample, other DNA sequences code for this CDR3. The chain carries TRBV29-1 and TRBJ2-7, with 10 bases matching TRBD1. CDR1 and CDR2 (germline): SQVTM, ANQGSEA. V lost 4 bases and J lost 4; bases outside the gene matches: 1. This CDR3 contains 12 residues. The CDR3 nucleotides are TGCAGCGTTGGGGGACAGGGGTACGAGCAGTACTTC. It codes for CSVGGQGYEQYF.

V and J are TRBV2 and TRBJ1-2; tentative D call: TRBD1 (5 bases). This CDR3 region has 13 residues. Trimming removed 7 bases at V and 4 bases at J, with 13 bases between. CDR1 is SNHLY and CDR2 is FYNNEI in the germline V gene. In DNA, the CDR3 is TGTGCCAGCAACCCCGTGGGGGGCTATGGCTACACCTTC. Translation gives CASNPVGGYGYTF.

The table lists this clone with a count of one. The chain is built from TRBV6-5 and TRBJ2-1; 8 bases agree with TRBD1. Germline loops: CDR1 MNHEY, CDR2 SVGAGI. This CDR3 is built from 15 residues. The V and J ends lost 4 bases and 1 base, in that order; junction bases with no gene match: 3. DNA of the CDR3: TGTGCCAGCAGTTGGGACAGGAGATCCTACAATGAGCAGTTCTTC. It is translated as CASSWDRRSYNEQFF.

The sample holds a few counts of this clone. The chain combines TRBV5-4 with TRBJ2-3; D unresolved. V was pared by 4 bases and J by 1 base, with 10 bases between. The germline CDR1 and CDR2 sequences are SGHNT and YYREEE (reference sequence). The CDR3 runs to 14 residues. The CDR3 reads CASSQDQGTDTQYF. In DNA, the CDR3 is TGTGCCAGCAGCCAAGATCAGGGCACAGATACGCAGTATTTT.

The genes are TRBV2 and TRBJ1-3; the D is unclear. Trimming left V 5 bases short and J 4 bases short, with 12 bases between. The CDR3 covers 14 residues. Germline lookup yields CDR1 SNHLY and CDR2 FYNNEI. In DNA, the CDR3 is TGTGCCAGCAGTCGAGGTAGACTCGGAAACACCATATATTTT. Residues: CASSRGRLGNTIYF.

The genes are TRBV7-2 and TRBJ1-1; 10 positions agree with TRBD1. Per germline, CDR1 SGHTA and CDR2 FQGNSA. Trimming at V came to 5 bases and at J to 6 bases, leaving 6 bases not matched to a gene. The CDR3 length is 14 residues. The CDR3 sequence: CASSTRQGASEAFF. CDR3 DNA: TGTGCCAGCAGCACCCGACAGGGGGCTTCTGAAGCTTTCTTT.

This clone came up a few times. The gene calls are TRBV7-3 and TRBJ2-1, with a possible D match to TRBD2 (5 bases). The germline V and J ends were trimmed by 10 bases and 10 bases, with 20 bases remaining between them. The CDR3 runs to 13 residues. Germline V gene sequence: CDR1 SGHTA, CDR2 FQGTGA. The CDR3 bases are TGTGCCACCGCAATACTAGTGGGAAGGGAGCAGTTCTTC. Translating gives CATAILVGREQFF. The entire variable domain, with the rest obtained from reference TRBV7-3 and TRBJ2-1, is as follows: GAGVSQTPSNKVTEKGKYVELRCDPISGHTALYWYRQSLGQGPEFLIYFQGTGAADDSGLPNDRFFAVRPEGSVSTLKIQRTERGDSAVYLCATAILVGREQFFGPGTRLTVL.

This clone occurred a few times. The chain combines TRBV30 with TRBJ2-6; D may be TRBD2 (5 bases). The germline V gene has CDR1 GTSNPN and CDR2 SVGIG (reference sequence). The CDR3 has 15 amino acids. V lost 3 bases and J lost 3, with 12 bases in between. The CDR3 loop is CAWRATGSGANVLTF. For the CDR3, the DNA is TGTGCCTGGAGGGCCACGGGGAGTGGGGCCAACGTCCTGACTTTC. Looking up the rest from reference TRBV30 and TRBJ2-6 gives the full variable domain: SQTIHQWPATLVQPVGSPLSLECTVEGTSNPNLYWYRQAAGRGLQLLFYSVGIGQISSEVPQNLSASRPQDRQFILSSKKLLLSDSGFYLCAWRATGSGANVLTFGAGSRLTVL.

This clone was seen a few times. The J gene is TRBJ2-3, the V gene TRBV4-2, with 8 bases fitting TRBD2. CDR3 length equals 16 residues. Germline loops: CDR1 LGHNA, CDR2 YNFKEQ. V trimming: 3 bases; J trimming: 1 base; junction bases outside the gene matches: 6. CDR3 amino acids: CASSHESGRGTDTQYF. CDR3 DNA: TGTGCCAGCAGCCATGAGAGCGGGAGAGGCACAGATACGCAGTATTTT.

The V gene is TRBV18, the J gene TRBJ2-7; 7 nucleotides agree with TRBD1. CDR3 length: 14 amino acids. In germline, CDR1 is KGHSH, CDR2 LQKENI. Unmatched junction bases numbered 8, after V lost 4 bases and J lost 5 bases. For the CDR3, the DNA is TGTGCCAGCTCACGGGGACAGTCGTCCGACGAGCAGTACTTC. Its protein is CASSRGQSSDEQYF.

This chain connects TRBV25-1 to TRBJ2-7; a possible D gene is TRBD1 (5 bases). Germline-derived CDR1 and CDR2 are MGHDK and SYGVNS. V lost 8 bases, J lost 2 bases, and 16 bases lay in between. The CDR3 has 14 residues. The CDR3 region is CASSSPDSTYEQYF. For the CDR3, the DNA is TGTGCCAGCTCCAGCCCCGACAGCACCTACGAGCAGTACTTC.

This clone was seen a handful of times. The sample contains more than one DNA sequence encoding this CDR3. The chain has TRBV4-3 and TRBJ1-1, with 7 bases aligning to TRBD1. The CDR3 is made up of 14 amino acids. Trimming at V came to 1 base and at J to 4 bases, leaving 3 bases not matched to a gene. The V gene's germline CDR1 is LGHNA and CDR2 YSLEER. CDR3: CASSQVGGGTEAFF. The DNA of the CDR3 is TGCGCCAGCAGCCAAGTAGGGGGCGGCACTGAAGCTTTCTTT.

CDR3 residues: CASSPVPTGYGYTF. In DNA, the CDR3 is TGTGCCAGCAGCCCCGTCCCAACAGGGTATGGCTACACCTTC. The chain combines TRBV7-8 with TRBJ1-2, with TRBD1 as a possible D gene (6 bases). The germline V gene has CDR1 SGHVS and CDR2 FQNEAQ. Trimming removed 5 bases from V and 5 bases from J, with 15 bases in between. The CDR3 is made up of 14 amino acids. Filled out from reference TRBV7-8 and TRBJ1-2, the complete variable domain reads GAGVSQSPRYKVAKRGQDVALRCDPISGHVSLFWYQQALGQGPEFLTYFQNEAQLDKSGLPSDRFFAERPEGSVSTLKIQRTQQEDSAVYLCASSPVPTGYGYTFGSGTRLTVV.